The clone carrying this T cell receptor beta chain was picked up a small number of times. TCRdb reanalysed the RT-PCR reads using MiXCR and keeps one entry per CDR3 protein. The data show approximately 170,000 distinct CDR3 sequences, with about 12% seen just once and around 32% held by the top ten. This sample is part of a study of response to subunit inactivated influenza vaccine. The CDR3 has 16 amino acids. With V trimmed by 1 base and J by 1 base, 4 bases remained unmatched. The germline V gene has CDR1 MGHDK and CDR2 SYGVNS. The same specimen was also included in a second study, on T cells expressing NK-cell markers. From that paper: Beta-chain TCR cDNA was generated via 5'RACE template switching with UMIs.

The chain has TRBV25-1 and TRBJ2-3; TRBD2 matches 8 bases. Sequenced material: CD8+ T cells sorted from PBMCs, taken 11 to 12 days after vaccination. The receptor was derived from a man in his fifties or sixties who received an inactivated influenza vaccine. CDR3 sequence reads: CASSELRAGGTDTQYF. CDR3 in DNA: TGTGCCAGCAGTGAATTAAGAGCGGGGGGCACAGATACGCAGTATTTT. The whole variable domain, remainder taken from reference TRBV25-1 and TRBJ2-3, is EADIYQTPRYLVIGTGKKITLECSQTMGHDKMYWYQQDPGMELHLIHYSYGVNSTEKGDLSSESTVSRIRTEHFPLTLESARPSHTSQYLCASSELRAGGTDTQYFGPGTRLTVL.